This T cell receptor (beta chain) derives from a study of T-cell memory formation after mild COVID-19. Regarding the study as a whole: Mainly in CM and EM were contracting CD4+ clones; CD8+ were in EMRA.

This CDR3 has 14 amino acids. V gave up 10 bases and J gave up 6 bases, with 22 bases separating them. Germline values: CDR1 SGHTA, CDR2 FQGNSA. TCRdb processed the 5' RACE reads anew with MiXCR; each CDR3 protein has one entry. Of some 350,000 distinct CDR3 sequences listed, about an eighth are singletons. This clonotype has a handful of counts. Antigen specificity is unknown. The clonotype originates from a man between 18 and 29 years old who had mild COVID-19 (a few samples of this study predate the infection). Cell type and time point are not known. The chain carries TRBV7-2 and TRBJ2-7; tentative D call: TRBD2 (6 bases). The sequenced sample was PBMCs or a T cell subset sorted from them (not recorded which). CDR3 DNA sequence: TGTGCCACCCTCCCAGCCGGGGGATTCGGCGAGCAGTACTTC. It encodes CATLPAGGFGEQYF.